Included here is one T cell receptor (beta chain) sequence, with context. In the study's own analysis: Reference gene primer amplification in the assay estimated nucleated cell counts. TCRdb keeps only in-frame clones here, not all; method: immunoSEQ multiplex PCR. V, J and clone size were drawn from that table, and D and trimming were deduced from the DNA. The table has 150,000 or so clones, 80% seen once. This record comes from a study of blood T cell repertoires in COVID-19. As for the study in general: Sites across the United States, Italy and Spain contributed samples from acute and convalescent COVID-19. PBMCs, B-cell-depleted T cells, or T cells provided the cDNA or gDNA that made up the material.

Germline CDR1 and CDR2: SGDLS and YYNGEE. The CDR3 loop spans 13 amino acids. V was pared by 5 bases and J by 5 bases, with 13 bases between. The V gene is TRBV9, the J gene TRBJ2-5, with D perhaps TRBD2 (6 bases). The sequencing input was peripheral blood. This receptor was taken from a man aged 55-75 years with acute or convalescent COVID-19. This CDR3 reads CASSASGRETQYF. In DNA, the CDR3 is TGTGCCAGCAGTGCTTCGGGGAGGGAGACCCAGTACTTC.